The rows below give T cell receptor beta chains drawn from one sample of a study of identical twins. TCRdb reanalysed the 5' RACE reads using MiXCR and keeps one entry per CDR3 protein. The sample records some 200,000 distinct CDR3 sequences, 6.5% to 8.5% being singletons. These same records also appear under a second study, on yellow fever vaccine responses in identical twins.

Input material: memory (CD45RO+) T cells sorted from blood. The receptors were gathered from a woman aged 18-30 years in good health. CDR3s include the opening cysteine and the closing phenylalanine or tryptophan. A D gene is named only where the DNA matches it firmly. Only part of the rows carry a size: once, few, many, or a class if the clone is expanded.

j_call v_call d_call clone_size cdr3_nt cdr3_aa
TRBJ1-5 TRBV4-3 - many TGCGCCAGCAGCCAAGAGATAGGGAGGGATCAGCCCCAGCATTTT CASSQEIGRDQPQHF
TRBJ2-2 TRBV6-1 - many TGTGCCAGCACCCCCCGGGGGGCGAGGACCGGGGAGCTGTTTTTT CASTPRGARTGELFF
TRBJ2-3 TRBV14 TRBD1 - TGTGCCAGCAGCCGACGGACAGGGGGTTCAACCGATACGCAGTATTTT CASSRRTGGSTDTQYF
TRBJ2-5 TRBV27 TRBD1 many TGTGCCAGCAGTTTCACGGCGGACAGGGGAGAGACCCAGTACTTC CASSFTADRGETQYF
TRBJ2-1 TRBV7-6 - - TGTGCCAGCACCCTCACTGCGAGGGGCAACAATGAGCAGTTCTTC CASTLTARGNNEQFF
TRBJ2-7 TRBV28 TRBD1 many TGTGCCAGCAGCTTGGGGACAGGGGGAAGCTACGAGCAGTACTTC CASSLGTGGSYEQYF
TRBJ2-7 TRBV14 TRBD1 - TGTGCCAGCAGCCTGGGACAGGGGTTCGCTGAGCAGTACTTC CASSLGQGFAEQYF
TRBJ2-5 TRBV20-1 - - TGCAGTGCTCTTTCGACAGTTCAAGAGACCCAGTACTTC CSALSTVQETQYF
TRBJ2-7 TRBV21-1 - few TGCCTAACGAGGGTCTCTTGCTACGAGCAGTACTTC CLTRVSCYEQYF
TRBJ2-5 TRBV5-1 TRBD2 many TGCGCCAGCAGCTTAGCGGGAGTTGTGGAGACCCAGTACTTC CASSLAGVVETQYF
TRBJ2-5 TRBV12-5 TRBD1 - TGTGCTAGTGGTTTGGTACATACAGGGGAAAGGGAGACCCAGTACTTC CASGLVHTGERETQYF
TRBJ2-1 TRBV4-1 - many TGCGCCAGCAGCCAAGGGGGTCAGGGCAATGAGCAGTTCTTC CASSQGGQGNEQFF
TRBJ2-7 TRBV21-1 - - TGTGCCAGCAGCAAATGGCCCGGTAGCGGTCCCTACGAGCAGTACTTC CASSKWPGSGPYEQYF
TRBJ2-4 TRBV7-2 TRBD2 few TGTGCCAGCAGCTTACGGGGGGGGGCCCAAAACATTCAGTACTTC CASSLRGGAQNIQYF
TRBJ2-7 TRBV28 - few TGTGCCGGCGGGACCTCCTACGAGCAGTACTTC CAGGTSYEQYF
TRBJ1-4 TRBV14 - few TGTGCCAGCCAAACGGGGAATGCTGGAGAAAAACTGTTTTTT CASQTGNAGEKLFF
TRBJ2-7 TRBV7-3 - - TGTGCCAGCAGCTTATCTCGACTGGGGAGGTCCGAGCAGTACTTC CASSLSRLGRSEQYF
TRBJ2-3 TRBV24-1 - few TGTGCCACCAGTGATTTGGGATGGGCAGATACGCAGTATTTT CATSDLGWADTQYF
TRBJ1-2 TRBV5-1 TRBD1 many TGCGCCAGCAGCTTGGCCGGACAGGGGGGACGATACACCTTC CASSLAGQGGRYTF
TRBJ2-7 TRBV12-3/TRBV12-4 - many TGTGCCAGCAGTCCCCAGATGGGGAGCTCCTACGAGCAGTACTTC CASSPQMGSSYEQYF
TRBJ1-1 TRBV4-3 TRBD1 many TGCGCCAGCAGCCAAGATCGGACAGGGAGAGCTTTCTTT CASSQDRTGRAFF
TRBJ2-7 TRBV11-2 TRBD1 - TGTGCCAGCAGCCCGGGGGAAAGGACAGGGCCGTCCTCCTACGAGCAGTACTTC CASSPGERTGPSSYEQYF
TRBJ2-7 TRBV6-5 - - TGTGCCAGCAGTTACGGCAAGGGAGGTAACGAGCAGTACTTC CASSYGKGGNEQYF
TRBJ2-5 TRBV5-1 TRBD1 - TGCGCCAGCAGCTTAATGGGACAGATTCAAGAGACCCAGTACTTC CASSLMGQIQETQYF
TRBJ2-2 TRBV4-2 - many TGTGCCAGCAGCCAAGGGAGTGGGTTGAACACCGGGGAGCTGTTTTTT CASSQGSGLNTGELFF
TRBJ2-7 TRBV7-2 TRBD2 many TGTGCCAGCAGCTTGACTAGCGCTCAATACGAGCAGTACTTC CASSLTSAQYEQYF
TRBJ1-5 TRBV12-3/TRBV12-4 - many TGTGCCAGCAGTTTGAAGGGGGGGAATCAGCCCCAGCATTTT CASSLKGGNQPQHF
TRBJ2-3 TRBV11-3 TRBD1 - TGTGCCAGCAGCCCGGGGGACAGGGATACAGATACGCAGTATTTT CASSPGDRDTDTQYF
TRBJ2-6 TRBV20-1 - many TGCAGTGCTATTTCTCAAACGAGGGCGTCTGGGGCCAACGTCCTGACTTTC CSAISQTRASGANVLTF
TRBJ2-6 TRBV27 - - TGTGCCAGCAGTTTATCAGGCTTGAGGGTTCCTGGGGCCAACGTCCTGACTTTC CASSLSGLRVPGANVLTF
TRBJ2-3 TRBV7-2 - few TGTGCCAGCAGCTTAAATTCGGGGATCGGTACGCAGTATTTT CASSLNSGIGTQYF
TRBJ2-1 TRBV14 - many TGTGCCAGCAGCCAAGAAATCCACAATGAGCAGTTCTTC CASSQEIHNEQFF
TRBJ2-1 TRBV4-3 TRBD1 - TGCGCCAGCAGCCAGGACGCTAACGCACAGGGGGCGGGTGAGCAGTTCTTC CASSQDANAQGAGEQFF
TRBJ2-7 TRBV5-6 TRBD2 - TGTGCCAGCAGCTTTCTGGGTAAGGGACTAGCGAGGGGCGAGCAGTACTTC CASSFLGKGLARGEQYF
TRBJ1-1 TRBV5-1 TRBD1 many TGCGCCAGCAGCTTCGCAGGGGGGAACACTGAAGCTTTCTTT CASSFAGGNTEAFF
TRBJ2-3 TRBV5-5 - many TGTGCCAGCAGCTTGGGCGCGCCAGATACGCAGTATTTT CASSLGAPDTQYF
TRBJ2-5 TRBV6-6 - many TGTGCCAGCAGTTACTACAGAGAAGAGACCCAGTACTTC CASSYYREETQYF
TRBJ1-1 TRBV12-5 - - TGTGCTAGTGGTTTGGGGACAGAGAACACTGAAGCTTTCTTT CASGLGTENTEAFF
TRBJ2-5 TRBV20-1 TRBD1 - TGCAGTGCCGGGACAGGGGGCGCAGTAGGGGAGACCCAGTACTTC CSAGTGGAVGETQYF
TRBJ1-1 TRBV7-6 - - TGTGCCAGCAGCTCAATAGCGGGTTCTGAAGCTTTCTTT CASSSIAGSEAFF
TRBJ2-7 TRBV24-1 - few TGTGCCACCAGTGCCGGGAAGGCCGGTTCGGGACACTACGAGCAGTACTTC CATSAGKAGSGHYEQYF
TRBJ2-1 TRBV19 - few TGTGCCAGTAGTATCCGTCTCGGCGGGGACGCCTACAATGAGCAGTTCTTC CASSIRLGGDAYNEQFF
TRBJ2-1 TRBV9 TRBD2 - TGTGCCAGCAGCGTATTGGGGGGGATCTCCTACAATGAGCAGTTCTTC CASSVLGGISYNEQFF
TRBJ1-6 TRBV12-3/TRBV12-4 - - TGTGCCAGCAGTTTCATTGGGGGGCCGGGGGGTTATTCACCCCTCCACTTT CASSFIGGPGGYSPLHF
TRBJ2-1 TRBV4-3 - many TGCGCCAGCAGCCAAGATCCCAGCTCAGGTGCCTACAATGAGCAGTTCTTC CASSQDPSSGAYNEQFF
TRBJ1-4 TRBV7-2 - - TGTGCCAGCAGCTTAGGAGCGACAGTCAATGAAAAACTGTTTTTT CASSLGATVNEKLFF